One and the same sample provided the 10 T cell receptor beta chains below, sequenced in a study of blood T cell repertoires in COVID-19. Profiled with immunoSEQ multiplex PCR; TCRdb holds only in-frame clones, not every one. The data show about 240,000 clones, about 89% seen once. Sequencing used PBMCs or T cells enriched from blood (not recorded which). These receptors all stem from a woman aged 25 to 39 who had recovered from COVID-19.

The chain has TRBV27 and TRBJ2-7; the D gene is possibly TRBD1 (6 bases). The germline CDR1 and CDR2 sequences are MNHEY and SMNVEV (reference sequence). This CDR3 spans 15 amino acids. V was cut by 3 bases and J by 0 bases, with 12 bases left in between. CDR3 DNA: TGTGCCAGCAGTTTTCTAGGACAGAGCTCCTACGAGCAGTACTTC. This codes for CASSFLGQSSYEQYF.

This clone showed up just once. V gene TRBV3-1 (or the pseudogene TRBV3-2) combines with J gene TRBJ2-3, with D perhaps matching TRBD1 (6 bases). Deletions cut 4 bases from V and 5 bases from J, with 7 bases between. This CDR3 region has 12 residues. Germline loops: CDR1 LGHDT, CDR2 YNNKEL (reference sequence). CDR3 DNA sequence: TGTGCCAGCAGCCCGACAGGAGATACGCAGTATTTT. Residues: CASSPTGDTQYF.

J is TRBJ2-1 and V is TRBV20-1, with D possibly being TRBD1 (6 bases). The CDR3 loop spans 10 amino acids. Germline lookup yields CDR1 DFQATT and CDR2 SNEGSKA (reference sequence). CDR3 bases: TGCAGCTCCCAGGGGAATGAGCAGTTCTTC. As protein: CSSQGNEQFF.

The genes are TRBV30 and TRBJ1-2, with D hard to call. Trimming shortened V by 8 bases and J by 10 bases, and 17 bases separated the two germline ends. The CDR3 is 11 amino acids. Looked up from germline, CDR1 is GTSNPN and CDR2 is SVGIG (reference sequence). CDR3 loop: CAQRTLDYYTF. The DNA for the CDR3 is TGTGCCCAACGGACCCTTGACTACTACACCTTC.

The rearrangement uses TRBV28 and TRBJ1-5; 11 bases are a match to TRBD1. The CDR3 runs 18 residues. The germline gives CDR1 MDHEN, CDR2 SYDVKM. V dropped 3 bases and J dropped 4; count of bases not matched to a gene: 11. The CDR3 sequence: CASSLSGTGGGWNQPQHF. The CDR3 bases are TGTGCCAGCAGTTTGAGTGGGACAGGGGGAGGCTGGAATCAGCCCCAGCATTTT.

This clone was counted once. The gene calls are TRBV27 and TRBJ1-6, with a weak D call TRBD1 (5 bases). V was clipped by 7 bases and J by 8 bases, with 15 bases between them. This CDR3 spans 14 amino acids. Germline values: CDR1 MNHEY, CDR2 SMNVEV (reference sequence). The DNA for the CDR3 is TGTGCCAGCACGATGGGGCGCCTGGATTCACCCCTCCACTTT. Its protein product is CASTMGRLDSPLHF.

This chain connects TRBV7-2 to TRBJ2-1, with D possibly TRBD2 on 5 matching bases. Per germline, CDR1 SGHTA and CDR2 FQGNSA. The CDR3 runs to 12 residues. The V end lost 4 bases, the J end lost 10 bases, and 11 bases lay between the germline ends. The CDR3 coding sequence is TGTGCCAGCAGCTATCCTCCGGGGGAGCAGTTCTTC. Protein: CASSYPPGEQFF.

CDR3 protein: CASSLSQGADTQYF. Here the CDR3 DNA reads TGTGCCAGCAGTTTATCCCAGGGGGCGGATACGCAGTATTTT. V and J are TRBV28 and TRBJ2-3; 8 bases match TRBD1. V lost 1 base, J lost 6 bases, and 3 bases stayed unmatched. The CDR3 runs to 14 residues. Germline CDR1 and CDR2: MDHEN and SYDVKM.

The chain is built from TRBV18 and TRBJ2-7; 13 bases align to TRBD2. Germline-derived CDR1 and CDR2 are KGHSH and LQKENI. The length of the CDR3 is 15 residues. J lost 10 bases, V lost 3 bases, and 9 bases had no gene match. The CDR3 DNA reads as TGTGCCAGCTCACCCGGACTAGCGGGAGATCGAGAACAGTACTTC. Amino acids: CASSPGLAGDREQYF.

The rearrangement links TRBV30 to TRBJ2-2; TRBD2 matches 10 bases. The CDR3 spans 16 residues. CDR1 and CDR2 from the germline V gene are GTSNPN and SVGIG (reference sequence). After removal of 0 bases from V and 4 bases from J, the junction contained 5 bases not matched to a gene. CDR3 nucleotide sequence: TGTGCCTGGAGTGTATCGCTAGCGGGAGCCACCGGGGAGCTGTTTTTT. Amino acid sequence: CAWSVSLAGATGELFF. The full variable domain, with the rest looked up from reference TRBV30 and TRBJ2-2, is SQTIHQWPATLVQPVGSPLSLECTVEGTSNPNLYWYRQAAGRGLQLLFYSVGIGQISSEVPQNLSASRPQDRQFILSSKKLLLSDSGFYLCAWSVSLAGATGELFFGEGSRLTVL.